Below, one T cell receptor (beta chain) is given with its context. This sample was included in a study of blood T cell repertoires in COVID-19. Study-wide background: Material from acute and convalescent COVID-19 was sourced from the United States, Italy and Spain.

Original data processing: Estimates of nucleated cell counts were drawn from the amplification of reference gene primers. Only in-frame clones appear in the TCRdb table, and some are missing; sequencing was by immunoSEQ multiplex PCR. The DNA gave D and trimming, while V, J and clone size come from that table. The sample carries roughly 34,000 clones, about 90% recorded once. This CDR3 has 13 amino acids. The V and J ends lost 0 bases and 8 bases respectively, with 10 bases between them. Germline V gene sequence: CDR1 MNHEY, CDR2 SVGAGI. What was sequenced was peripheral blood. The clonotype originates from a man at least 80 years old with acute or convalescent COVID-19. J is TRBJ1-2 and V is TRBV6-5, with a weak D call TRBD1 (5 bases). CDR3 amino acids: CASSYSPGRGYTF. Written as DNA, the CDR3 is TGTGCCAGCAGTTACTCCCCAGGGCGCGGCTACACCTTC.